This T cell receptor beta chain is from a study of cytomegalovirus exposure and HLA in healthy donors. Broader study findings: Cytomegalovirus association was assigned to over 150 TCR beta chains. Accounts indicate the classifier identified cytomegalovirus status with strong specificity and sensitivity. Indistinguishable V segments, including TRBV6-2 and TRBV6-3, were excluded.

V lost 5 bases, J lost 3 bases, and 8 bases stayed unmatched. Germline V gene lookup returns CDR1 SGHVS and CDR2 FQNEAQ. This CDR3 has 17 residues. The PCR employed 60 Vbeta primers together with 13 Jbeta primers. Original handling: In a later analysis, the count reached some 75 million unique TCR beta chains, with about 12 million shared. Clones were sequenced by immunoSEQ multiplex PCR, and TCRdb holds only the in-frame ones, with some missing. The V and J calls and clone size are taken from that table; D and trimming were inferred from the DNA. The table has roughly 100,000 clones, 76% seen once. This clone appeared a single time. Its target is unknown.

This chain links TRBV7-8 with TRBJ2-5, with 14 bases lining up with TRBD2. Sequences were obtained from PBMCs. The receptor was isolated from a middle-aged man in good health and CMV-seronegative. The chain's CDR3 is CASSPRPGLAGEETQYF. The CDR3 region has the DNA TGTGCCAGCAGCCCCAGGCCGGGACTAGCGGGGGAAGAGACCCAGTACTTC.